A selection of T cell receptor beta chains follows, all from one sample in a study of cytomegalovirus exposure and HLA in healthy donors. Sequencing was performed with immunoSEQ multiplex PCR; in TCRdb, only in-frame clones are kept and a portion is missing. The sample has under 75,000 clones; 65% to 70% are singletons. Sequenced: PBMCs. Source of these receptors: a man in his forties in good health and CMV-seropositive. CDR3s include the opening cysteine and the closing phenylalanine or tryptophan. D genes are given only for firm matches. Rows give clone size only sometimes, using once, few, many, or a class for an expanded clone.

V: TRBV5-1
size: once
D: TRBD2
J: TRBJ2-5
length: 16
CDR3: CASSLAGTSGQETQYF
DNA: TGCGCCAGCAGCTTGGCGGGGACTAGCGGCCAAGAGACCCAGTACTTC

V: TRBV7-9
size: -
D: TRBD2
J: TRBJ2-1
length: 18
CDR3: CASSRIITSGEGFNEQFF
DNA: TGTGCCAGCAGCCGGATCATTACTAGCGGGGAGGGCTTCAATGAGCAGTTCTTC

V: TRBV15
size: -
D: TRBD2
J: TRBJ2-7
length: 14
CDR3: CVTSSGGTSYEQYF
DNA: TGTGTCACCAGCAGCGGGGGGACCTCCTACGAGCAGTACTTC

V: TRBV7-2
size: -
D: -
J: TRBJ1-1
length: 15
CDR3: CASSLLAGMNTEAFF
DNA: TGTGCCAGCAGCCTCTTAGCGGGGATGAACACTGAAGCTTTCTTT

V: TRBV18
size: few
D: -
J: TRBJ2-7
length: 15
CDR3: CASSPVDRYPYEQYF
DNA: TGTGCCAGCTCACCCGTTGACAGATATCCCTACGAGCAGTACTTC

V: TRBV18
size: few
D: TRBD1
J: TRBJ2-7
length: 14
CDR3: CASSSGQGIGEQYF
DNA: TGTGCCAGCTCATCGGGACAGGGGATCGGCGAGCAGTACTTC

V: TRBV19
size: -
D: -
J: TRBJ1-1
length: 14
CDR3: CASSFSGSWPEAFF
DNA: TGTGCCAGTAGTTTCTCGGGGAGCTGGCCTGAAGCTTTCTTT

V: TRBV7-9
size: once
D: -
J: TRBJ2-1
length: 15
CDR3: CASSPRGSDYNEQFF
DNA: TGTGCCAGCAGCCCGCGCGGGTCGGACTACAATGAGCAGTTCTTC

V: TRBV6-4
size: -
D: TRBD2
J: TRBJ2-2
length: 15
CDR3: CASSGLAGGTGELFF
DNA: TGTGCCAGCAGTGGACTAGCGGGGGGCACCGGGGAGCTGTTTTTT

V: TRBV9
size: -
D: -
J: TRBJ2-6
length: 14
CDR3: CASSGALGANVLTF
DNA: TGTGCCAGCAGCGGGGCCTTAGGGGCCAACGTCCTGACTTTC

V: TRBV4-1
size: many
D: -
J: TRBJ2-7
length: 15
CDR3: CASSQELSAVYEQYF
DNA: TGCGCCAGCAGCCAAGAACTATCTGCCGTCTACGAGCAGTACTTC

V: TRBV4-1
size: -
D: TRBD2
J: TRBJ2-7
length: 21
CDR3: CASSQEAGREGFIGGVYEQYF
DNA: TGCGCCAGCAGCCAAGAGGCCGGGCGGGAGGGCTTTATTGGTGGTGTGTACGAGCAGTACTTC

V: TRBV5-1
size: -
D: -
J: TRBJ1-1
length: 13
CDR3: CASSFQGSTEAFF
DNA: TGCGCCAGCAGCTTCCAGGGGTCCACTGAAGCTTTCTTT

V: TRBV5-1
size: -
D: TRBD1
J: TRBJ2-5
length: 14
CDR3: CASSHGTVKETQYF
DNA: TGCGCCAGCAGCCATGGGACAGTTAAAGAGACCCAGTACTTC

V: TRBV14
size: -
D: -
J: TRBJ1-2
length: 16
CDR3: CASSQRQGLANYGYTF
DNA: TGTGCCAGCAGCCAAAGGCAGGGATTGGCTAACTATGGCTACACCTTC

V: TRBV21-1
size: -
D: -
J: TRBJ2-3
length: 13
CDR3: CASSKDFPDTQYF
DNA: TGTGCCAGCAGCAAAGACTTTCCGGATACGCAGTATTTT

V: TRBV2
size: -
D: TRBD1
J: TRBJ2-1
length: 14
CDR3: CANQDRGFYNEQFF
DNA: TGTGCCAACCAAGACAGGGGCTTCTACAATGAGCAGTTCTTC

V: TRBV7-2
size: -
D: TRBD2
J: TRBJ2-1
length: 15
CDR3: CASSTRRGGAWGQFF
DNA: TGTGCCAGCAGCACCAGGCGCGGGGGGGCCTGGGGGCAGTTCTTC

V: TRBV5-1
size: -
D: TRBD2
J: TRBJ2-7
length: 15
CDR3: CASSLVSGPSYEQYF
DNA: TGCGCCAGCAGCTTGGTTAGCGGGCCATCCTACGAGCAGTACTTC

V: TRBV14
size: -
D: -
J: TRBJ2-2
length: 15
CDR3: CASSQARDLWSELFF
DNA: TGTGCCAGCAGCCAAGCTCGGGACTTATGGTCGGAGCTGTTTTTT

V: TRBV11-2
size: -
D: -
J: TRBJ2-1
length: 13
CDR3: CASSLTHYNEQFF
DNA: TGTGCCAGCAGCTTAACTCACTACAATGAGCAGTTCTTC

V: TRBV19
size: -
D: -
J: TRBJ1-1
length: 16
CDR3: CASMVPPSRGNTEAFF
DNA: TGTGCCAGTATGGTGCCCCCCTCGAGAGGGAACACTGAAGCTTTCTTT

V: TRBV2
size: few
D: -
J: TRBJ2-3
length: 13
CDR3: CASRIGVEDTQYF
DNA: TGTGCCAGCAGAATAGGGGTGGAGGATACGCAGTATTTT

V: TRBV6-5
size: -
D: TRBD2
J: TRBJ2-1
length: 12
CDR3: CASSDLLGGEFF
DNA: TGTGCCAGCAGCGACTTACTGGGGGGGGAGTTCTTC

V: TRBV7-8
size: -
D: -
J: TRBJ2-1
length: 12
CDR3: CASSLVSNEQFF
DNA: TGTGCCAGCAGCTTAGTATCCAATGAGCAGTTCTTC

V: TRBV7-9
size: -
D: -
J: TRBJ2-7
length: 16
CDR3: CASSHPRLTGSYEQYF
DNA: TGTGCCAGCAGCCACCCCAGATTGACGGGTTCCTACGAGCAGTACTTC

V: TRBV7-2
size: -
D: TRBD2
J: TRBJ2-5
length: 15
CDR3: CASSLQRGYQETQYF
DNA: TGTGCCAGCAGCTTACAGCGGGGGTACCAAGAGACCCAGTACTTC

V: TRBV7-6
size: once
D: TRBD2
J: TRBJ2-7
length: 13
CDR3: CASSWGLVAEQYF
DNA: TGTGCCAGCAGCTGGGGACTAGTGGCCGAGCAGTACTTC

V: TRBV7-2
size: -
D: TRBD2
J: TRBJ2-7
length: 15
CDR3: CASSLEGTRSLGQYF
DNA: TGTGCCAGCAGCTTAGAGGGGACTAGAAGTTTGGGGCAGTACTTC

V: TRBV6-5
size: -
D: -
J: TRBJ2-5
length: 14
CDR3: CASSSGHVQETQYF
DNA: TGTGCCAGCAGTTCAGGTCACGTCCAAGAGACCCAGTACTTC

V: TRBV7-9
size: -
D: -
J: TRBJ2-1
length: 11
CDR3: CASSSGNEQFF
DNA: TGTGCCAGCAGCTCCGGGAATGAGCAGTTCTTC